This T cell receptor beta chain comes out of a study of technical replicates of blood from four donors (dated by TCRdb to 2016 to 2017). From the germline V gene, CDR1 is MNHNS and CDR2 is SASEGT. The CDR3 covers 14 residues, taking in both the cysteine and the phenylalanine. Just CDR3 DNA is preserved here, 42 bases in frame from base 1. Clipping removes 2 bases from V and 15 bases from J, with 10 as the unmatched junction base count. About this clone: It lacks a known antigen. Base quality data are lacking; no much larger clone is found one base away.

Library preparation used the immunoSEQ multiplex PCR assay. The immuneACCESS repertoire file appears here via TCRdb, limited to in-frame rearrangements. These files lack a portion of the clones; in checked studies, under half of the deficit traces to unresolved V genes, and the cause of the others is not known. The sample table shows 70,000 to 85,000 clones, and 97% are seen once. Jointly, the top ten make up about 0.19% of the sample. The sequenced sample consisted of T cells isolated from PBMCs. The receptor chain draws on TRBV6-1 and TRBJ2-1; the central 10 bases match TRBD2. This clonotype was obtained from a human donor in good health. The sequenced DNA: TGTGCCAGCAGTGAATCTAGCGGGAGTTCTGTTGGGTTCTTC. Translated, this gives CASSESSGSSVGFF.